This entry is about one T cell receptor beta chain. Enrollment of patients from Seattle took place during active infection, with longitudinal follow-up. The CDR3 has 16 amino acids. Germline loops: CDR1 LNHNV, CDR2 YYDKDF (reference sequence). The ends lost 1 base at V and 1 base at J; junction bases unmatched: 5. The source of the sample is a study of blood T cell repertoires in COVID-19. Overall study context: Specimens from acute and convalescent COVID-19 originated in the United States, Italy and Spain. T cells, B-cell-depleted T cells, or PBMCs provided the cDNA or gDNA that served as material.

Study processing details: From reference gene primer amplification, estimates of nucleated cell counts were derived. Sequencing used immunoSEQ multiplex PCR; TCRdb keeps in-frame clones, though not all of them. The V and J calls and the clone size are those of that table, but D and trimming were determined from the DNA. The repertoire holds 270,000 or so clones, with around 90% as singletons. The chain is built from TRBV15 and TRBJ2-7; 9 bases are a match to TRBD1. The sequence derives from a woman aged 60-75 years with COVID-19, enrolled during active disease. The sequencing input was peripheral blood. This CDR3 reads CATSRGGGQGSYEQYF. The CDR3 DNA is TGTGCCACCAGCAGAGGAGGAGGACAGGGGTCCTACGAGCAGTACTTC.